These 27 T cell receptor beta chains share one sample of origin, sequenced in a study of cytomegalovirus exposure and HLA in healthy donors. The PCR had 60 Vbeta and 13 Jbeta primers. Clones were sequenced by immunoSEQ multiplex PCR, and TCRdb holds only the in-frame ones, with some missing. The sample lists roughly 88,000 clones; over 75% were seen once. Sequencing was carried out using PBMCs. The receptors derive from a man aged 25 to 40 in good health and CMV-seropositive.

This clone was detected only a few times. The V and J genes are TRBV15 and TRBJ1-2; D is undetermined. V lost 0 bases to trimming and J lost 4 bases, with 12 bases between them. CDR1 and CDR2 (germline): LNHNV, YYDKDF (reference sequence). The CDR3 contains 15 residues. The CDR3 loop reads CATSRDVADTYGYTF. In DNA form, the CDR3 reads TGTGCCACCAGCAGAGATGTGGCAGATACCTATGGCTACACCTTC.

The chain employs TRBV4-1 and TRBJ2-5; TRBD2 matches 7 bases. The germline V gene encodes CDR1 MGHRA and CDR2 YSYEKL. The junction had 6 bases not matched to a gene; V was cut back by 0 bases and J by 5 bases. The CDR3 extends over 15 amino acids. The CDR3 is CASSQEVRESETQYF. The CDR3 DNA is TGCGCCAGCAGCCAAGAGGTGCGGGAGAGCGAGACCCAGTACTTC.

This clone was recorded a few times. V and J are TRBV9 and TRBJ2-1; 7 positions match TRBD2. CDR1 SGDLS and CDR2 YYNGEE come from the germline V gene. CDR3 length equals 16 residues. V was clipped by 4 bases and J by 1 base; unmatched bases: 8. The CDR3 sequence: CASSSRTSRSYNEQFF. As DNA, the CDR3 is TGTGCCAGCAGCTCCCGGACTAGTAGGTCCTACAATGAGCAGTTCTTC.

V and J are TRBV5-4 and TRBJ2-7; D may be TRBD2 (6 bases). CDR1 is SGHNT, CDR2 YYREEE, per germline (reference sequence). The CDR3 consists of 13 residues. Trimming removed 0 bases from V and 4 bases from J, with 8 bases in between. The CDR3 DNA sequence: TGTGCCAGCAGCTTGGGGGGAGGATACGAGCAGTACTTC. Residues: CASSLGGGYEQYF.

This clone was detected once. This chain connects TRBV28 to TRBJ1-5; D perhaps matches TRBD1 (6 bases). The CDR3 has 13 residues. Germline CDR1 reads MDHEN; CDR2 reads SYDVKM. V lost 6 bases and J lost 4, with 10 bases in between. DNA for the CDR3: TGTGCCAGCAGAAGGGGGTTGAATCAGCCCCAGCATTTT. Amino acids: CASRRGLNQPQHF.

This sequence joins TRBV10-3 and TRBJ2-1; 11 bases are a match to TRBD2. There are 16 residues in the CDR3. After removal of 4 bases from V and 9 bases from J, the junction contained 11 bases not matched to a gene. Germline CDR1 is ENHRY and CDR2 is SYGVKD. The CDR3 nucleotides read TGTGCCATCAGTGGTTTAGCGGGAGGGCCCTCCCCTGAGCAGTTCTTC. Its translation is CAISGLAGGPSPEQFF.

This clone appeared a single time. This chain uses TRBV5-1 with TRBJ2-1; 9 positions match TRBD1. The CDR3 sequence is 14 residues long. The V gene end was trimmed by 4 bases and the J gene end by 3 bases; junction bases not matched to a gene: 2. Per germline, CDR1 SGHRS and CDR2 YFSETQ. The DNA of the CDR3 is TGCGCCAGCAGCCAGGGACAGGGCTACAATGAGCAGTTCTTC. Its translation is CASSQGQGYNEQFF.

V gene TRBV5-1 combines with J gene TRBJ1-5; possibly TRBD1 for D (6 bases). This CDR3 is built from 17 residues. From germline, CDR1 is SGHRS and CDR2 YFSETQ. Trimming stripped 0 bases from V and 6 bases from J, with 19 bases between. CDR3 sequence reads: CASSLVGGTGKRQPQHF. The CDR3 bases are TGCGCCAGCAGCTTGGTAGGGGGAACAGGGAAGCGTCAGCCCCAGCATTTT.

The chain carries TRBV5-1 and TRBJ2-5; no clear D. The CDR3 extends over 13 amino acids. V was trimmed by 4 bases and J by 5 bases, leaving 12 bases between them. Germline V gene sequence: CDR1 SGHRS, CDR2 YFSETQ. The CDR3 nucleotides read TGCGCCAGCAGCCCCATGAGGATTGAGACCCAGTACTTC. Its translation is CASSPMRIETQYF.

On this clone itself: Other DNA sequences from this sample encode an identical CDR3 as well. The gene calls are TRBV15 and TRBJ2-5; tentative D call: TRBD1 (5 bases). The CDR3 is 15 amino acids. CDR1 and CDR2 from the germline V gene are LNHNV and YYDKDF (reference sequence). V was cut by 0 bases and J by 2 bases, with 10 bases left in between. The CDR3 region is CATSRERGGQETQYF. DNA of the CDR3: TGTGCCACCAGCAGAGAAAGGGGTGGGCAAGAGACCCAGTACTTC.

The rearrangement joins TRBV7-9 to TRBJ1-3; TRBD1 aligns across 9 bases. The CDR3 has 15 residues. The V gene end was trimmed by 4 bases and the J gene end by 3 bases; junction bases not matched to a gene: 4. Germline CDR1 reads SEHNR; CDR2 reads FQNEAQ (reference sequence). CDR3 in DNA: TGTGCCAGCAGCTCGTCGACAGGGGGTGGAAACACCATATATTTT. Protein product: CASSSSTGGGNTIYF.

This rearrangement joins TRBV30 to TRBJ1-6; 7 positions agree with TRBD1. Germline trimming cut 6 bases from V and 10 bases from J; bases unmatched to any gene: 12. This CDR3 region has 14 residues. The germline CDR1 and CDR2 sequences are GTSNPN and SVGIG (reference sequence). The CDR3 coding sequence is TGTGCCTGTCAACAGGGGACCTTTGGATCACCCCTCCACTTT. Translation: CACQQGTFGSPLHF.

Written as DNA, the CDR3 is TGTGCCAGCAGGGCGGGGGGGGCCGCTTACGAGCAGTACGTC. Residues: CASRAGGAAYEQYV. The chain is built from TRBV27 and TRBJ2-7; 9 bases are shared with TRBD2. Germline V gives CDR1 MNHEY, CDR2 SMNVEV (reference sequence). The J segment lost 4 bases and the V segment lost 6 bases, leaving 7 bases of the junction unmatched. The CDR3 consists of 14 residues.

The chain combines TRBV6-1 with TRBJ1-2, with D possibly matching TRBD1 (5 bases). Trimming pared 7 bases from V and 7 bases from J, leaving 19 bases between. The CDR3 runs to 14 residues. Germline CDR1 MNHNS, CDR2 SASEGT. The CDR3 here is CASKLDLGGGGYTF. DNA of the CDR3: TGTGCCAGCAAACTCGACCTCGGGGGAGGTGGCTACACCTTC.

This clone was observed a handful of times. V usage is TRBV5-8 and J usage is TRBJ1-5; perhaps TRBD1 as D (6 bases). The CDR3 is made up of 13 amino acids. Germline CDR1 reads SGHTS; CDR2 reads YDEGEE. Trimming shortened V by 4 bases and J by 5 bases, and 10 bases separated the two germline ends. The CDR3, as DNA: TGTGCCAGCAGCAGAAACAGGGATCAGCCCCAGCATTTT. It is translated as CASSRNRDQPQHF.

The chain is built from TRBV19 and TRBJ1-2; D is undetermined. This CDR3 is 15 amino acids long. The germline V gene has CDR1 LNHDA and CDR2 SQIVND (reference sequence). Trimming cost V 7 bases and J 0 bases, with 15 bases left between them. CDR3 in amino acids: CASIPGEYPNYGYTF. The CDR3 nucleotides read TGTGCCAGTATTCCCGGAGAATATCCTAACTATGGCTACACCTTC. The complete variable domain, with remaining parts taken from reference TRBV19 and TRBJ1-2, reads DGGITQSPKYLFRKEGQNVTLSCEQNLNHDAMYWYRQDPGQGLRLIYYSQIVNDFQKGDIAEGYSVSREKKESFPLTVTSAQKNPTAFYLCASIPGEYPNYGYTFGSGTRLTVV.

As DNA, the CDR3 is TGTGCCAGCAGTGGGATGGGCAGGCTCTCGGATGGCTACACCTTC. As protein: CASSGMGRLSDGYTF. The chain joins TRBV2 to TRBJ1-2; D is uncertain. From germline, CDR1 is SNHLY and CDR2 FYNNEI. CDR3 length: 15 amino acids. Trimming stripped 4 bases from V and 6 bases from J, with 18 bases between.

The chain couples TRBV19 to TRBJ1-5; TRBD1 agrees at 7 bases. V lost 5 bases, J lost 7 bases, and 5 bases stayed unmatched. Looked up from germline, CDR1 is LNHDA and CDR2 is SQIVND (reference sequence). The CDR3 is made up of 13 amino acids. The CDR3 region is CASSYRGDQPQHF. In DNA form, the CDR3 reads TGTGCCAGTAGTTACAGGGGAGACCAGCCCCAGCATTTT.

The V call is TRBV6-6, the J call TRBJ1-1; 9 nucleotides match TRBD1. Germline V gene lookup returns CDR1 MNHNY and CDR2 SVGAGI (reference sequence). This CDR3 has 13 residues. After removal of 5 bases from V and 5 bases from J, the junction contained 3 bases not matched to a gene. CDR3 nucleotides: TGTGCCAGCAGTCGAGGACAGGGGACTGAAGCTTTCTTT. It codes for CASSRGQGTEAFF.

The J gene is TRBJ2-2, the V gene TRBV5-8, with D possibly matching TRBD2 (5 bases). The V gene's germline CDR1 is SGHTS and CDR2 YDEGEE. The CDR3 runs to 16 residues. The V end was cut by 2 bases, the J end by 6 bases, with 17 bases between. The CDR3 DNA reads TGTGCCAGCAGCTTTCACCGCGGGCCCGGTTCCGGGGAGCTGTTTTTT. Protein sequence: CASSFHRGPGSGELFF.

This clone occurred once. V is TRBV25-1 and J is TRBJ1-6; 10 nucleotides agree with TRBD1. V lost 7 bases and J lost 9; bases outside the gene matches: 6. In germline, CDR1 is MGHDK, CDR2 SYGVNS. The CDR3 runs 14 residues. DNA for the CDR3: TGTGCCAGCACCGGGACAGGGGTAGGTTCACCCCTCCACTTT. It translates to CASTGTGVGSPLHF. Together with reference TRBV25-1 and TRBJ1-6, the CDR3 gives the full variable domain: EADIYQTPRYLVIGTGKKITLECSQTMGHDKMYWYQQDPGMELHLIHYSYGVNSTEKGDLSSESTVSRIRTEHFPLTLESARPSHTSQYLCASTGTGVGSPLHFGNGTRLTVT.

The DNA of the CDR3 is TGTGCCAGCTCTCTCCTTGACACCCCCTACGAGCAGTACTTC. Protein product: CASSLLDTPYEQYF. The J gene is TRBJ2-7, the V gene TRBV18; D remains unclear. This CDR3 comprises 14 residues. Trimming stripped 6 bases from V and 2 bases from J, with 14 bases between. Germline V lookup: CDR1 KGHSH, CDR2 LQKENI.

DNA for the CDR3: TGTGCCTGGGGTCTCGATGCCAGCTCCTACAATGAGCAGTTCTTC. The encoded protein is CAWGLDASSYNEQFF. The genes are TRBV30 and TRBJ2-1; D is ambiguous. Trimming removed 5 bases at V and 0 bases at J, with 14 bases between. The germline V gene encodes CDR1 GTSNPN and CDR2 SVGIG (reference sequence). The CDR3 covers 15 residues.

This sequence joins TRBV30 and TRBJ1-1, with unresolved D. Between the trimmed V and J ends, which lost 5 bases and 3 bases, there was a span of 7 bases. CDR3 length equals 11 residues. Looked up from germline, CDR1 is GTSNPN and CDR2 is SVGIG (reference sequence). The CDR3 DNA sequence: TGTGCCTGGGGACTAGACACTGAAGCTTTCTTT. Translating it yields CAWGLDTEAFF.

J is TRBJ1-1 and V is TRBV5-1, with D unresolved. Trimming took 0 bases from V and 1 from J, leaving 4 bases between them. Germline-derived CDR1 and CDR2 are SGHRS and YFSETQ. The CDR3 spans 13 residues. The CDR3 here is CASSLEPNTEAFF. CDR3 nucleotide sequence: TGCGCCAGCAGCTTGGAGCCGAACACTGAAGCTTTCTTT.

Comment on this clone: The junction departs from germline at one end; a sequencing error may be responsible. The chain links TRBV5-4 to TRBJ1-1; maybe TRBD1 (5 bases). The V gene's germline CDR1 is SGHNT and CDR2 YYREEE (reference sequence). There are 14 residues in the CDR3. This CDR3 reads CASSRGGRNTEAFF. In nucleotides, the CDR3 is TGTGCCAGCAGTCGCGGGGGGAGGAACACCGAAGCTTTCTTT.

The chain combines TRBV7-6 with TRBJ2-3; D unresolved. CDR3 length: 14 amino acids. Germline lookup yields CDR1 SGHVS and CDR2 FNYEAQ. Trimming took off 0 bases at V and 3 bases at J, with 7 bases between the two ends. The CDR3 here is CASSLASRTDTQYF. CDR3 sequence (DNA): TGTGCCAGCAGCTTAGCATCCAGGACAGATACGCAGTATTTT.